This T cell receptor (beta chain) was sequenced in a study of shared clonotypes between healthy human individuals (TCRdb year 2020). General notes on the study: The cohort included three men and two women between 18 and 49 years of age. For each donor, CD4 naive and CD4 memory were each given three plates, CD8 naive was given two plates, and CD8 memory was given one plate. The study deeply sequenced blood TCR repertoires of five healthy adults to estimate repertoire size and the extent of clonotype sharing between individuals. To increase sequencing depth and limit assay-specific biases, TCR repertoire library preparation and sequencing were carried out by different laboratories using diverse techniques. Per donor, leukapheresis produced somewhere between about 0.94 and 8.9 billion PBMCs.

About this clone itself: Which antigen it targets is not known. Qualities for individual bases were not recorded, and no much larger clone is one base off. The same CDR3 arises from other DNA sequences in this sample as well.

For the CD8 naive samples, CD45RO-negative cells were positively selected for CCR7, yielding a CD45RA+CCR7+ population from which TemRA cells were excluded. Donors were healthy HIV-negative adults with no recently reported acute infections or vaccinations. Every donor was a Caucasian adult living in Nashville, Tennessee, USA. Blood was collected by leukapheresis, and PBMCs were isolated by Ficoll-Histopaque density gradient centrifugation and then cryopreserved in liquid nitrogen vapor phase. Purity and quantity of every magnetically sorted T cell population were checked by analytical flow cytometry. Each sorted fraction had its genomic DNA isolated and then quantified by UV absorbance on a Nanodrop 2000c. The paper's findings and limits, for the study overall: Even with the large sequencing depth, rarefaction of the sorted-subset datasets indicated that sequencing was incomplete. The genetic and exposure-history diversity represented was limited by the small number of donors. Compared with non-shared clonotypes, clonotypes shared by all four sorted-subset donors had higher generation probabilities. When a few donors were compared, the shared fraction of clonotypes was about 5.5% for naive CD4, approximately 3.5% for naive CD8, more than 2% for memory CD4, and 0.3% to 0.5% for memory CD8. Only blood was sampled, and tissue TCR repertoires likely differ from those in blood. Naive subsets generally had larger estimated clonotype richness than memory subsets. Based on pairwise subsampling, the degree of clonotype sharing among donors was expected to be affected by sequencing depth.

The germline V gene (reference sequence) sets CDR1 to MNHEY and CDR2 to SMNVEV. V loses 2 bases, J loses 2 bases, and the germline ends lie 9 bases apart. The CDR3 sequence holds 14 residues, the cysteine and phenylalanine included. CDR3 DNA is the only sequence kept; it has 42 bases, read in frame from the first base. TCR CDR3 regions were amplified from genomic DNA by multiplex PCR using the deep immunoSEQ assay. Extracted genomic DNA from each cell subset was spread evenly across all wells of several immunoSEQ 96-well plates, with each plate serving as a replicate. For sorted subsets, approximately 210 ng genomic DNA, equal to some 28,000 T cell genomes, was loaded into each replicate PCR. Purified libraries were quantified with a Qubit 3.0 fluorometer, sized on a Bioanalyzer 2100, and re-quantified with the KAPA Library Quantification kit. Each immunoSEQ 96-well plate was sequenced on its own single-read 150-cycle Illumina NextSeq 550 flow cell. On the study's bioinformatics: The immunoSEQ output contained only junctional sequences without quality scores, so filtering could not match that applied to full-length reads. Sequences were annotated with PyIR, a Python wrapper for IgBLAST v1.9, using IMGT germline references to assign V/J genes and CDR3. Reads were filtered out if the reads had weak V/J assignments (E-value above 1e-6), no CDR3, stop codons, out-of-frame junctions, or ambiguous translated residues. V3J clonotypes were defined as sequences sharing the same inferred V gene, J gene, and CDR3 amino acid sequence. Percentage overlap between repertoires was computed as shared unique clonotypes divided by the size of the smaller repertoire. Repertoire richness was assessed with RTK rarefaction, the Chao1 estimator, and Recon v2.1 estimates of unobserved clonotypes. For all TCRbeta clonotypes obtained by the gDNA method from a few donors, generation probabilities were computed with OLGA. In TCRdb, the immuneACCESS table is reduced to in-frame sequences with V and J assigned. These tables do not hold every clone; where another copy was compared, an unresolved V gene accounts for under half, and the others remain unexplained. That table supplies the V and J calls and clone size; D and trimming were determined from the DNA. The sample data list about 2 million clones, and just under 95% of these were observed just once. Together, the top ten hold about 1.1% of the sample.

The receptor comes from a young man in good health. The material sequenced was naive CD8+ T cells sorted from blood. According to the study, the label for this sample's cell subset or site signals: CD45RA+CCR7+. The sequence joins TRBV27 to TRBJ1-1, and perhaps TRBD1 as D gene, on 6 matching bases. The DNA is as follows: TGTGCCAGCAGTTTAGTAGGGGGAAACACTGAAGCTTTCTTT. It specifies CASSLVGGNTEAFF.